This T cell receptor beta chain was retrieved from a study of blood T cell repertoires in COVID-19. Clones were sequenced by immunoSEQ multiplex PCR, and TCRdb holds only the in-frame ones, with some missing. The repertoire holds about 220,000 clones, with 75% to 90% as singletons. Trimming took 2 bases from V and 6 from J, leaving 8 bases between them. The CDR3 has 13 residues. Per the germline V gene, CDR1 is SGHNT and CDR2 is YYREEE (reference sequence). This clone was detected only a few times. The TCR originated in a human donor in a cohort sampled during active COVID-19. The chain combines TRBV5-4 with TRBJ2-2; D perhaps matches TRBD2 (5 bases). Material: peripheral blood. The chain's CDR3 is CASSLPSSGELFF. DNA for the CDR3: TGTGCCAGCAGCTTACCTAGCTCCGGGGAGCTGTTTTTT.